The rows below give T cell receptor beta chains drawn from one sample of a study of shared clonotypes between healthy human individuals. Sequencing used immunoSEQ multiplex PCR; TCRdb keeps in-frame clones, though not all of them. Found here are about 600,000 clones, more than 95% of them singletons; the top ten hold roughly 0.05%. Sample: naive CD4+ T cells sorted from blood. The receptors stem from a woman between 25 and 40 years old in good health. CDR3s include the opening cysteine and the closing phenylalanine or tryptophan. A D gene is named only where the DNA matches it firmly. The size of a clone is reported for some rows only, either as once, few or many, or as a class for expanded clones.

j_gene: TRBJ1-6
len: 16
v_gene: TRBV7-9
abundance: -
d_gene: -
CDR3aa: CASSQWGAEVNSPLHF
CDR3nt: TGTGCCAGCAGCCAATGGGGGGCAGAAGTAAATTCACCCCTCCACTTT

j_gene: TRBJ2-2
len: 17
v_gene: TRBV10-3
abundance: -
d_gene: -
CDR3aa: CAISEDRGSGRAGELFF
CDR3nt: TGTGCCATCAGTGAGGACAGGGGAAGCGGGAGAGCCGGGGAGCTGTTTTTT

j_gene: TRBJ2-1
len: 15
v_gene: TRBV19
abundance: -
d_gene: TRBD2
CDR3aa: CASSTTSGRVHEQFF
CDR3nt: TGTGCCAGTAGTACAACTAGCGGGAGGGTTCATGAGCAGTTCTTC

j_gene: TRBJ1-5
len: 13
v_gene: TRBV6-1
abundance: -
d_gene: -
CDR3aa: CASSDVVDQPQHF
CDR3nt: TGTGCCAGCAGTGATGTCGTGGATCAGCCCCAGCATTTT

j_gene: TRBJ1-3
len: 14
v_gene: TRBV9
abundance: -
d_gene: -
CDR3aa: CASSPMGRENTIYF
CDR3nt: TGTGCCAGCAGCCCCATGGGCCGTGAAAACACCATATATTTT

j_gene: TRBJ1-1
len: 13
v_gene: TRBV4-1
abundance: once
d_gene: -
CDR3aa: CASSQGTVTEAFF
CDR3nt: TGCGCCAGCAGCCAAGGGACAGTCACTGAAGCTTTCTTT

j_gene: TRBJ2-7
len: 18
v_gene: TRBV10-1
abundance: -
d_gene: -
CDR3aa: CANLPGRGPGSSSYEQYF
CDR3nt: TGCGCCAACCTCCCGGGCCGGGGGCCAGGATCAAGCTCCTACGAGCAGTACTTC

j_gene: TRBJ2-3
len: 15
v_gene: TRBV5-1
abundance: -
d_gene: -
CDR3aa: CASSFSGGGTDTQYF
CDR3nt: TGCGCCAGCAGCTTCTCTGGGGGAGGCACAGATACGCAGTATTTT

j_gene: TRBJ2-1
len: 18
v_gene: TRBV5-1
abundance: -
d_gene: -
CDR3aa: CASSLGSLGDIRPPEQFF
CDR3nt: TGCGCCAGCAGCTTGGGGTCGTTGGGGGACATCAGGCCGCCAGAGCAGTTCTTC

j_gene: TRBJ2-5
len: 14
v_gene: TRBV10-3
abundance: -
d_gene: -
CDR3aa: CAISESRVQETQYF
CDR3nt: TGTGCCATCAGTGAGTCTAGAGTCCAAGAGACCCAGTACTTC

j_gene: TRBJ2-1
len: 13
v_gene: TRBV18
abundance: -
d_gene: -
CDR3aa: CASSPASYNEQFF
CDR3nt: TGTGCCAGCTCACCGGCCAGCTACAATGAGCAGTTCTTC

j_gene: TRBJ2-3
len: 14
v_gene: TRBV11-2
abundance: -
d_gene: -
CDR3aa: CASSLSAEGGTQYF
CDR3nt: TGTGCCAGCAGCTTATCAGCGGAGGGGGGTACGCAGTATTTT

j_gene: TRBJ2-1
len: 14
v_gene: TRBV19
abundance: -
d_gene: TRBD2
CDR3aa: CASSASGNYNEQFF
CDR3nt: TGTGCCAGTAGTGCTAGCGGGAACTACAATGAGCAGTTCTTC

j_gene: TRBJ2-5
len: 13
v_gene: TRBV25-1
abundance: -
d_gene: TRBD2
CDR3aa: CASSAGGGETQYF
CDR3nt: TGTGCCAGCAGTGCTGGCGGGGGAGAGACCCAGTACTTC

j_gene: TRBJ1-2
len: 13
v_gene: TRBV4-1
abundance: -
d_gene: -
CDR3aa: CASSQDLLYGYTF
CDR3nt: TGCGCCAGCAGCCAAGACCTACTCTATGGCTACACCTTC

j_gene: TRBJ2-5
len: 21
v_gene: TRBV6-1
abundance: -
d_gene: TRBD2
CDR3aa: CASSEALLGSVAGGPLETQYF
CDR3nt: TGTGCCAGCAGTGAAGCCCTCTTGGGGTCGGTAGCGGGAGGGCCGCTGGAGACCCAGTACTTC

j_gene: TRBJ2-4
len: 12
v_gene: TRBV6-1
abundance: -
d_gene: -
CDR3aa: CASSADTRIQYF
CDR3nt: TGTGCCAGCAGCGCGGACACCAGGATTCAGTACTTC

j_gene: TRBJ2-2
len: 18
v_gene: TRBV5-6
abundance: -
d_gene: TRBD2
CDR3aa: CASRGGTSGGMRAGELFF
CDR3nt: TGTGCCAGCAGGGGAGGGACTAGCGGCGGCATGAGGGCCGGGGAGCTGTTTTTT

j_gene: TRBJ1-6
len: 15
v_gene: TRBV7-9
abundance: -
d_gene: -
CDR3aa: CASSLRYRENSPLHF
CDR3nt: TGTGCCAGCAGCTTGCGGTACAGGGAGAATTCACCCCTCCACTTT

j_gene: TRBJ2-1
len: 15
v_gene: TRBV19
abundance: -
d_gene: TRBD1
CDR3aa: CASSIDSGTGTSKFF
CDR3nt: TGTGCCAGTAGTATAGATTCCGGGACAGGGACGTCAAAGTTCTTC

j_gene: TRBJ2-7
len: 15
v_gene: TRBV11-2
abundance: -
d_gene: TRBD1
CDR3aa: CASRGWGQGKYEQYF
CDR3nt: TGTGCCAGCAGGGGGTGGGGACAGGGAAAATACGAGCAGTACTTC

j_gene: TRBJ1-2
len: 15
v_gene: TRBV27
abundance: -
d_gene: -
CDR3aa: CASSFRRGQQGGYTF
CDR3nt: TGTGCCAGCAGTTTCAGACGGGGGCAACAGGGTGGCTACACCTTC

j_gene: TRBJ1-1
len: 17
v_gene: TRBV28
abundance: -
d_gene: -
CDR3aa: CASRPDLGTAQNTEAFF
CDR3nt: TGTGCCAGCAGGCCTGACCTGGGGACTGCCCAAAACACTGAAGCTTTCTTT

j_gene: TRBJ2-3
len: 15
v_gene: TRBV6-6
abundance: once
d_gene: -
CDR3aa: CASSYGTPISDTQYF
CDR3nt: TGTGCCAGCAGTTACGGGACTCCCATCTCGGATACGCAGTATTTT

j_gene: TRBJ2-1
len: 12
v_gene: TRBV28
abundance: few
d_gene: TRBD1
CDR3aa: CASTTGGSEQFF
CDR3nt: TGTGCCAGCACCACAGGGGGCAGTGAGCAGTTCTTC

j_gene: TRBJ2-7
len: 12
v_gene: TRBV28
abundance: -
d_gene: -
CDR3aa: CASSSPAYEQYF
CDR3nt: TGTGCCAGCAGTTCCCCTGCCTACGAGCAGTACTTC

j_gene: TRBJ2-7
len: 15
v_gene: TRBV4-2
abundance: -
d_gene: -
CDR3aa: CASSLAHRVDDEQYF
CDR3nt: TGTGCCAGCAGCTTGGCCCACAGGGTAGACGACGAGCAGTACTTC

j_gene: TRBJ2-7
len: 14
v_gene: TRBV6-1
abundance: -
d_gene: TRBD1
CDR3aa: CASSPGQGTYEQYF
CDR3nt: TGTGCCAGCAGTCCGGGACAGGGGACCTACGAGCAGTACTTC

j_gene: TRBJ2-7
len: 14
v_gene: TRBV5-4
abundance: -
d_gene: TRBD1
CDR3aa: CASSTSTGGNEQYF
CDR3nt: TGTGCCAGCAGCACCTCGACAGGGGGCAACGAGCAGTACTTC

j_gene: TRBJ1-2
len: 15
v_gene: TRBV6-5
abundance: once
d_gene: -
CDR3aa: CASRETSPAFGGYTF
CDR3nt: TGTGCCAGCAGGGAGACTTCGCCCGCCTTCGGTGGCTACACCTTC

j_gene: TRBJ2-7
len: 14
v_gene: TRBV18
abundance: -
d_gene: -
CDR3aa: CASSPNSVKYEQYF
CDR3nt: TGTGCCAGCTCACCAAATTCAGTTAAATACGAGCAGTACTTC

j_gene: TRBJ2-1
len: 13
v_gene: TRBV10-1
abundance: -
d_gene: TRBD2
CDR3aa: CAKAGGLYNEQFF
CDR3nt: TGCGCCAAAGCGGGAGGTTTGTACAATGAGCAGTTCTTC

j_gene: TRBJ1-2
len: 15
v_gene: TRBV7-9
abundance: -
d_gene: -
CDR3aa: CASSLVWGQGHGYTF
CDR3nt: TGTGCCAGCAGCTTAGTCTGGGGCCAGGGCCATGGCTACACCTTC

j_gene: TRBJ1-1
len: 12
v_gene: TRBV19
abundance: -
d_gene: TRBD1
CDR3aa: CASNDRGQEAFF
CDR3nt: TGTGCCAGTAACGACAGGGGGCAGGAAGCTTTCTTT

j_gene: TRBJ2-7
len: 13
v_gene: TRBV28
abundance: -
d_gene: -
CDR3aa: CASSLRNLYEQYF
CDR3nt: TGTGCCAGCAGTTTAAGGAACCTCTACGAGCAGTACTTC

j_gene: TRBJ1-1
len: 14
v_gene: TRBV7-6
abundance: once
d_gene: -
CDR3aa: CASSLVGGNTEAFF
CDR3nt: TGTGCCAGCAGCTTAGTTGGTGGGAACACTGAAGCTTTCTTT

j_gene: TRBJ2-1
len: 17
v_gene: TRBV11-2
abundance: -
d_gene: -
CDR3aa: CASSLQTGFFLGNEQFF
CDR3nt: TGTGCCAGCAGCTTACAAACGGGGTTTTTCCTAGGGAATGAGCAGTTCTTC